The entry that follows covers one T cell receptor beta chain sequence. This entry is derived from a study of blood T cell repertoires in COVID-19. As for the study in general: Whether acute or convalescent, the COVID-19 samples came from the United States, Italy and Spain. PBMCs, B-cell-depleted T cells, or T cells provided the cDNA or gDNA that made up the material.

In the study's own analysis: Reference gene primer amplification in the assay estimated nucleated cell counts. Produced via immunoSEQ multiplex PCR; TCRdb's table is partial and in-frame only. For V, J and clone size, that table is used; D and trimming come from the DNA. The repertoire includes around 200,000 clones, around three quarters of them detected once, and about 5.5% sits in the top ten. CDR1 and CDR2 (germline): MNHEY, SVGAGI. The CDR3 loop spans 13 amino acids. Trimming removed 7 bases at V and 9 bases at J, with 13 bases between. This sequence joins TRBV6-5 and TRBJ1-6; weak D call: TRBD1 (6 bases). The sequenced material came from peripheral blood. This clonotype was sampled from a woman in her 70s with acute or convalescent COVID-19. As DNA, the CDR3 is TGTGCCAGCACCAACGGGGGGGCTTCACCCCTCCACTTT. Protein sequence: CASTNGGASPLHF.